A single sample gave rise to the 18 T cell receptor beta chains below, sequenced in a study of T cell responses to AZD1222 COVID-19 vaccine. Here immunoSEQ multiplex PCR was the method, and the copy in TCRdb shows in-frame clones only, minus some. The sample has 100,000 to 150,000 clones; around 92% are singletons. The specimen was peripheral blood, collected on day 0 of AZD1222 vaccination. Source of these receptors: an adult in good health.

This clone was detected only a few times. This chain links TRBV28 with TRBJ2-7, with 7 bases aligning to TRBD2. Germline V gene data show CDR1 as MDHEN and CDR2 as SYDVKM. Trimming removed 3 bases from V and 6 bases from J; junction bases left unmatched: 2. The CDR3 totals 12 residues. The CDR3 spells CASSLGGPEQYF. For the CDR3, the DNA is TGTGCCAGCAGTTTGGGAGGGCCCGAGCAGTACTTC.

The V and J genes are TRBV6-5 and TRBJ2-7; 9 positions match TRBD2. Trimming took 6 bases from V and 4 from J; bases not matched to a gene: 10. The germline CDR1 and CDR2 sequences are MNHEY and SVGAGI. This CDR3 is 15 amino acids long. CDR3 residues: CASRTSGTSTYEQYF. The CDR3 DNA sequence: TGTGCCAGCAGGACTAGCGGAACGAGTACATACGAGCAGTACTTC.

Of note for this clone: Other nucleotide sequences in the sample specify the same CDR3. This rearrangement joins TRBV28 to TRBJ1-2; D gene uncertain. CDR1 is MDHEN and CDR2 is SYDVKM in the germline V gene. Trimming shortened V by 8 bases and J by 2 bases, and 9 bases separated the two germline ends. The CDR3 is made up of 12 amino acids. CDR3 protein: CASSWANYGYTF. The CDR3 DNA reads as TGTGCCAGCTCGTGGGCAAACTATGGCTACACCTTC.

The V and J genes are TRBV15 and TRBJ2-3; 8 bases align to TRBD2. V shed 1 base and J 6 bases; nucleotides not matched to a gene: 3. The germline CDR1 and CDR2 sequences are LNHNV and YYDKDF (reference sequence). The CDR3 totals 14 residues. The CDR3 loop is CATSRAGGSDTQYF. CDR3 in DNA: TGTGCCACCAGCAGAGCGGGGGGGTCCGATACGCAGTATTTT.

The rearrangement joins TRBV7-9 to TRBJ2-2; D gene uncertain. Germline loops: CDR1 SEHNR, CDR2 FQNEAQ (reference sequence). Trimming shortened V by 7 bases and J by 1 base, and 4 bases separated the two germline ends. The length of the CDR3 is 12 residues. CDR3 DNA sequence: TGTGCCAGCACCGAGAACACCGGGGAGCTGTTTTTT. It encodes CASTENTGELFF.

This clone was observed once. This chain links TRBV6-2 or TRBV6-3 with TRBJ2-3, with TRBD2 matching over 7 bases. V lost 4 bases, J lost 6 bases, and 4 bases stayed unmatched. The CDR3 is 13 amino acids. CDR1 and CDR2 (germline): MNHEY, SVGEGT. The chain's CDR3 is CASSLVAGDTQYF. The CDR3 nucleotides read TGTGCCAGCAGTTTGGTAGCGGGTGATACGCAGTATTTT.

The CDR3 DNA is TGTGCCTGGAGCTCGGGGACAGGGAACAGCAATCAGCCCCAGCATTTT. It specifies CAWSSGTGNSNQPQHF. The chain links TRBV30 to TRBJ1-5; 9 bases fit TRBD1. V shed 3 bases, J shed 1 base, and the junction held 7 bases outside the gene matches. CDR1 GTSNPN and CDR2 SVGIG come from the germline V gene (reference sequence). This CDR3 region has 16 residues.

This clone has just a few counts. The V call is TRBV2, the J call TRBJ2-5; 8 nucleotides line up with TRBD2. This CDR3 contains 13 residues. Trimming cost V 10 bases and J 5 bases; bases outside gene matches: 9. The germline V gene has CDR1 SNHLY and CDR2 FYNNEI. In nucleotides, the CDR3 is TGTGCCACCGGGGGGGCTGAGGGGGAGACCCAGTACTTC. It is translated as CATGGAEGETQYF.

V is TRBV28 and J is TRBJ2-5; the match to TRBD2 covers 15 bases. The germline gives CDR1 MDHEN, CDR2 SYDVKM. V lost 5 bases to trimming and J lost 5 bases; unmatched junction nucleotides: 3. The CDR3 is 15 residues long. CDR3 DNA sequence: TGTGCCAGCAGTATTGGACTAGCGGGGGGGGAGACCCAGTACTTC. It is translated as CASSIGLAGGETQYF.

This chain links TRBV5-4 with TRBJ2-1, with a tentative D call TRBD1 (6 bases). In germline, CDR1 is SGHNT, CDR2 YYREEE (reference sequence). V shed 0 bases and J shed 5 bases, with 18 bases lying between them. This CDR3 region has 17 residues. CDR3 coding DNA: TGTGCCAGCAGCTTGGGGGACACAGGTTGGGTACACAATGAGCAGTTCTTC. Translating it yields CASSLGDTGWVHNEQFF.

The chain employs TRBV29-1 and TRBJ2-5; D possibly corresponds to TRBD2 (6 bases). Trimming took off 6 bases at V and 4 bases at J, with 18 bases between the two ends. Germline lookup yields CDR1 SQVTM and CDR2 ANQGSEA. The CDR3 runs to 14 residues. The CDR3 spells CSVRSAVGGETQYF. The CDR3 region has the DNA TGCAGCGTAAGGTCGGCCGTCGGGGGAGAGACCCAGTACTTC.

J is TRBJ1-4 and V is TRBV7-8; D gene uncertain. The germline V gene has CDR1 SGHVS and CDR2 FQNEAQ. With 5 bases removed from V and 4 bases from J, the gap between germline ends came to 14 bases. This CDR3 contains 15 residues. Written as DNA, the CDR3 is TGTGCCAGCAGCCCCTACAGCAATGATAATGAAAAACTGTTTTTT. Translation gives CASSPYSNDNEKLFF.

The chain is built from TRBV9 and TRBJ1-4; no reliable D call. V dropped 0 bases and J dropped 5 bases, with 11 bases sitting between them. The CDR3 covers 15 residues. The germline V gene encodes CDR1 SGDLS and CDR2 YYNGEE. The CDR3 DNA reads TGTGCCAGCAGCGTAGGGGCGGCTTACAATGAAAAACTGTTTTTT. Translation: CASSVGAAYNEKLFF.

The V and J genes are TRBV11-2 and TRBJ2-3; unclear D gene. From germline, CDR1 is SGHAT and CDR2 FQNNGV. V was clipped by 7 bases and J by 0 bases, with 5 bases between them. CDR3 length: 12 residues. The CDR3 DNA sequence: TGTGCCAGCAACCCGAGCACAGATACGCAGTATTTT. It encodes CASNPSTDTQYF.

The chain uses TRBV27 and TRBJ2-3; possibly TRBD1 or TRBD2 for D (5 bases each). The germline V and J ends were trimmed by 6 bases and 8 bases, with 9 bases remaining between them. The CDR3 contains 11 residues. The germline CDR1 and CDR2 sequences are MNHEY and SMNVEV (reference sequence). The CDR3 loop is CASRGRVTQYF. The CDR3 DNA is TGTGCCAGCAGGGGGCGGGTTACGCAGTATTTT.

The chain combines TRBV3-1 (or the pseudogene TRBV3-2) with TRBJ2-5; D possibly corresponds to TRBD2 (6 bases). The V gene's germline CDR1 is LGHDT and CDR2 YNNKEL (reference sequence). This CDR3 is 16 amino acids long. V lost 1 base and J lost 1, with 13 bases in between. This CDR3 reads CASSQGTGAPQETQYF. CDR3 sequence (DNA): TGTGCCAGCAGCCAAGGAACGGGAGCTCCCCAAGAGACCCAGTACTTC.

This chain joins TRBV7-8 and TRBJ1-5, with 11 bases fitting TRBD1. The CDR3 contains 18 residues. Germline V gene data show CDR1 as SGHVS and CDR2 as FQNEAQ. The V segment lost 1 base and the J segment 3 bases; nucleotides outside the gene matches: 8. CDR3 in amino acids: CASSLVFLGQGDNQPQHF. CDR3 bases: TGTGCCAGCAGCTTAGTTTTCTTGGGACAGGGGGACAATCAGCCCCAGCATTTT. Filled out from reference TRBV7-8 and TRBJ1-5, the complete variable domain reads GAGVSQSPRYKVAKRGQDVALRCDPISGHVSLFWYQQALGQGPEFLTYFQNEAQLDKSGLPSDRFFAERPEGSVSTLKIQRTQQEDSAVYLCASSLVFLGQGDNQPQHFGDGTRLSIL.

The genes are TRBV30 and TRBJ1-3; D gene ambiguous. CDR1 is GTSNPN and CDR2 is SVGIG in the germline V gene (reference sequence). The CDR3 extends over 13 amino acids. The germline V and J ends were trimmed by 3 bases and 7 bases, with 13 bases remaining between them. The CDR3 DNA sequence: TGTGCCTGGAGGGTCGCTTCGGGGAACACCATATATTTT. Translation: CAWRVASGNTIYF.